This T cell receptor beta chain derives from a study of control samples from healthy donors and cancer patients. Germline CDR1 reads SNHLY; CDR2 reads FYNNEI. Trimming cost V 8 bases and J 4 bases; bases outside gene matches: 8. This CDR3 has 13 residues. Some clones are missing from TCRdb's copy, which holds only in-frame ones; the method was immunoSEQ multiplex PCR. The profile shows about 190,000 clones, about 90% of them singletons. The TCR was taken from a man aged 25 to 45 in good health. The V gene is TRBV2, the J gene TRBJ2-7; 7 bases align to TRBD1. Sample: blood. This chain's CDR3 is CASHRDSQYEQYF. The CDR3 nucleotides read TGTGCCAGCCACCGGGACAGCCAATACGAGCAGTACTTC.